The sequence of this T cell receptor beta chain was determined in a study of cytomegalovirus exposure and HLA in healthy donors. Study background: Some 180 million T cells yielded 117 million unique TCR beta sequences in earlier analysis. Study observations and caveats: The authors later found TCR association rates varying by HLA locus, with DRB1 most and HLA-C fewest. TCR beta chain V- and J-gene trimming was linked, in a later analysis, to a missense variant in DCLRE1C. Accurate prediction of HLA-A and HLA-B alleles (for most subjects) was reportedly achieved from TCR beta sequences.

A note on this clone: Its antigen is as yet unknown.

PCR was performed using 60 Vbeta and 13 Jbeta primers. This table comes from immunoSEQ multiplex PCR, and its TCRdb copy is limited to in-frame clones, with some not included. The sample lists 100,000 to 150,000 clones, more than 75% occurring once. CDR1 and CDR2 from the germline V gene are SGHTA and FQGTGA. V shed 7 bases and J shed 3 bases, with 18 bases lying between them. The CDR3 contains 15 residues. Sequencing input: PBMCs. The sequence was obtained from a female donor in good health and CMV-seronegative. The genes are TRBV7-3 and TRBJ1-1; the D is unclear. CDR3 region: CASTQRGRDDTEAFF. CDR3 nucleotide sequence: TGTGCCAGCACGCAACGAGGGAGAGATGACACTGAAGCTTTCTTT.